The following is a TCR beta chain sequence with its context. What it binds is not known. Trimming shortened V by 1 base and J by 3 bases, and 7 bases separated the two germline ends. The CDR3 length is 13 residues. Germline V gives CDR1 LGHNA, CDR2 YSLEER. Clones were read by immunoSEQ multiplex PCR, and TCRdb kept only the in-frame ones, dropping some. The repertoire consists of around 100,000 clones, with about nine tenths occurring once and the leading ten covering 3.3%. This record comes from a study of T cell responses to AZD1222 COVID-19 vaccine. Regarding the study as a whole: After the peak T cell response, and only then, were repertoires sampled. Clonal diversity was possibly underestimated, and the donors were mostly white British, with more females. Baseline seropositives among AZD1222 recipients totaled only six or seven.

The receptor's source is an adult who received the MenACWY meningococcal vaccine as a control. The source was peripheral blood, collected 28 days after the second dose of the MenACWY control vaccine. The chain has TRBV4-3 and TRBJ2-7; D is uncertain. The DNA of the CDR3 is TGCGCCAGCAGCCAAGGTCCGGACTACGAGCAGTACTTC. It translates to CASSQGPDYEQYF.